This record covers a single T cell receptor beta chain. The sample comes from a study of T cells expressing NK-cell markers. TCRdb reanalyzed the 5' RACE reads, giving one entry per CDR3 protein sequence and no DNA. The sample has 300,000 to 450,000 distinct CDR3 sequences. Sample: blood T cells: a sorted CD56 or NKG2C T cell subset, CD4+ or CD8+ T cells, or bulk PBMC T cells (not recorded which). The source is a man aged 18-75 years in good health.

CDR3 sequence: CASSGSSSDTIYF. The chain combines TRBV5-1 with TRBJ1-3. Germline V gene data show CDR1 as SGHRS and CDR2 as YFSETQ. This CDR3 spans 13 amino acids.